What follows are 19 T cell receptor beta chains derived from one specimen sequenced in a study of blood T cell repertoires in COVID-19. Some clones are missing from TCRdb's copy, which holds only in-frame ones; the method was immunoSEQ multiplex PCR. The repertoire consists of 130,000 to 150,000 clones, with around four fifths occurring once and the leading ten covering about 3%. The sequencing sample was made of peripheral blood. The origin of the receptors is a woman between 40 and 50 years old with active or convalescent COVID-19.

V is TRBV5-1 and J is TRBJ1-5, with D possibly matching TRBD1 (5 bases). With 0 bases removed from V and 7 bases from J, the gap between germline ends came to 11 bases. Germline V lookup: CDR1 SGHRS, CDR2 YFSETQ. This CDR3 is built from 14 residues. CDR3 amino acids: CASSLGGPAQPQHF. CDR3 DNA sequence: TGCGCCAGCAGCTTGGGGGGCCCGGCGCAGCCCCAGCATTTT.

The CDR3 sequence: CASSPTKRGSSYNEQFF. The DNA of the CDR3 is TGTGCCAGCAGCCCCACAAAACGAGGGAGCTCCTACAATGAGCAGTTCTTC. This chain uses TRBV27 with TRBJ2-1; possible D gene TRBD2, 5 bases. The germline V gene encodes CDR1 MNHEY and CDR2 SMNVEV (reference sequence). Trimming pared 6 bases from V and 0 bases from J, leaving 18 bases between. CDR3 length: 17 residues.

Comment on this clone: At one of its ends the junction is not consistent with the germline gene, which may arise from a read error. V usage is TRBV19 and J usage is TRBJ1-4; TRBD1 aligns across 9 bases. CDR1 is LNHDA and CDR2 is SQIVND in the germline V gene (reference sequence). The CDR3 runs to 16 residues. CDR3 nucleotide sequence: TGTGCCAGCAGTACAGGGGGCGCGGGAATTAATGAAAAACTGTTTTTT. Its translation is CASSTGGAGINEKLFF.

The chain carries TRBV6-5 and TRBJ1-1; D is possibly TRBD1 (5 bases). V lost 11 bases, J lost 1 base, and 14 bases lay in between. There are 13 residues in the CDR3. Germline V lookup: CDR1 MNHEY, CDR2 SVGAGI. The CDR3 here is CAGAYRPNTEAFF. The CDR3 nucleotides are TGTGCCGGGGCTTACAGGCCGAACACTGAAGCTTTCTTT.

This rearrangement joins TRBV5-1 to TRBJ1-3; 8 bases align to TRBD1. V shed 4 bases, J shed 0 bases, and the junction held 6 bases outside the gene matches. This CDR3 contains 16 residues. Germline lookup yields CDR1 SGHRS and CDR2 YFSETQ. The CDR3 reads CASSHGQGTSGNTIYF. The CDR3 DNA follows: TGCGCCAGCAGCCACGGACAGGGAACCTCTGGAAACACCATATATTTT.

The rearrangement links TRBV27 to TRBJ1-2; D possibly corresponds to TRBD1 (5 bases). CDR3 size: 13 residues. V dropped 2 bases and J dropped 5 bases, with 9 bases sitting between them. Germline V gives CDR1 MNHEY, CDR2 SMNVEV (reference sequence). CDR3 DNA sequence: TGTGCCAGCAGTTTAGGGGCAGGGTATGGCTACACCTTC. Encoded protein: CASSLGAGYGYTF.

This clone was observed a handful of times. The genes are TRBV5-1 and TRBJ1-2; possibly TRBD1 for D (5 bases). V shed 4 bases and J shed 8 bases, with 15 bases lying between them. The length of the CDR3 is 13 residues. Per germline, CDR1 SGHRS and CDR2 YFSETQ. In DNA, the CDR3 is TGCGCCAGCAGCCAAAATGGGCAGGGAGGCTACACCTTC. Residues: CASSQNGQGGYTF.

This chain uses TRBV6-5 with TRBJ2-5; 12 bases are shared with TRBD2. In germline, CDR1 is MNHEY, CDR2 SVGAGI. This CDR3 comprises 14 residues. With V trimmed by 6 bases and J by 4 bases, 3 bases remained unmatched. For the CDR3, the DNA is TGTGCCAGCAGGATACTAGCGGGGGGAGAGACCCAGTACTTC. Protein product: CASRILAGGETQYF.

V and J are TRBV5-4 and TRBJ2-1, with 13 bases matching TRBD2. V lost 4 bases to trimming and J lost 9 bases; unmatched junction nucleotides: 7. CDR1 and CDR2 from the germline V gene are SGHNT and YYREEE (reference sequence). This CDR3 is 15 amino acids long. CDR3 coding DNA: TGTGCCAGCAGCGGGGGACTAGCGGGAAGCAGTGAGCAGTTCTTC. Amino acid sequence: CASSGGLAGSSEQFF.

The rearrangement links TRBV9 to TRBJ2-5; 7 bases are shared with TRBD1. With 0 bases clipped from V and 5 bases from J, the junction kept 22 bases outside the gene matches. The CDR3 runs 20 residues. Per germline, CDR1 SGDLS and CDR2 YYNGEE. For the CDR3, the DNA is TGTGCCAGCAGCGTAGAGGGAACCCCTCAGAACACAGGGGAAGAGGAGACCCAGTACTTC. Its translation is CASSVEGTPQNTGEEETQYF.

The chain recombines TRBV28 with TRBJ2-5, with 8 positions matching TRBD1. Germline CDR1 is MDHEN and CDR2 is SYDVKM. The junction had 9 bases not matched to a gene; V was cut back by 4 bases and J by 5 bases. CDR3 length equals 15 residues. The CDR3 region is CASSYGGTGGETQYF. The DNA of the CDR3 is TGTGCCAGCAGTTATGGGGGGACAGGAGGGGAGACCCAGTACTTC.

The rearrangement links TRBV29-1 to TRBJ2-7, with D tentatively TRBD2 (6 bases). V lost 4 bases to trimming and J lost 2 bases, with 12 bases between them. CDR1 SQVTM and CDR2 ANQGSEA come from the germline V gene. CDR3 length equals 13 residues. CDR3 sequence: CSVGTIGPYEQYF. The CDR3 DNA follows: TGCAGCGTTGGGACTATTGGCCCCTACGAGCAGTACTTC.

V usage is TRBV29-1 and J usage is TRBJ2-1; no clear D gene. CDR3 size: 14 residues. V shed 4 bases and J shed 4 bases, with 14 bases lying between them. Germline V gene sequence: CDR1 SQVTM, CDR2 ANQGSEA. The CDR3 is CSVAPKLRYNEQFF. CDR3 in DNA: TGCAGCGTTGCACCGAAACTACGGTACAATGAGCAGTTCTTC.

The CDR3 here is CASSLRGLPNYGYTF. In DNA form, the CDR3 reads TGTGCCAGCAGTTTAAGGGGCCTGCCTAACTATGGCTACACCTTC. The chain combines TRBV28 with TRBJ1-2, with D tentatively TRBD1 (5 bases). The CDR3 loop spans 15 amino acids. Germline V gene data show CDR1 as MDHEN and CDR2 as SYDVKM. Trimming took off 2 bases at V and 0 bases at J, with 10 bases between the two ends.

CDR3 residues: CASRRGPYEQYF. As DNA, the CDR3 is TGTGCCAGCAGGCGGGGGCCCTACGAGCAGTACTTC. The rearrangement links TRBV2 to TRBJ2-7; D might be TRBD2 (7 bases). Germline CDR1 SNHLY, CDR2 FYNNEI. The CDR3 consists of 12 residues. The V end lost 6 bases, the J end lost 2 bases, and 8 bases lay between the germline ends.

The J gene is TRBJ1-1, the V gene TRBV5-1; possibly TRBD1 for D (5 bases). Trimming took 0 bases from V and 1 from J, leaving 10 bases between them. The length of the CDR3 is 15 residues. Germline CDR1 SGHRS, CDR2 YFSETQ. CDR3 amino acids: CASSLGVDRNTEAFF. In DNA, the CDR3 is TGCGCCAGCAGCTTGGGGGTTGACAGGAACACTGAAGCTTTCTTT.

The chain joins TRBV9 to TRBJ1-2; 7 bases are a match to TRBD1. J lost 3 bases, V lost 0 bases, and 2 bases had no gene match. The CDR3 is made up of 14 amino acids. Germline V gene sequence: CDR1 SGDLS, CDR2 YYNGEE. The DNA for the CDR3 is TGTGCCAGCAGCGTAGTGGGGACAGACTATGGCTACACCTTC. Protein: CASSVVGTDYGYTF.

This clone was observed a few times. The rearrangement links TRBV11-3 to TRBJ2-7, with TRBD1 matching 10 bases. CDR3 length: 16 residues. Germline V gene data show CDR1 as SGHNT and CDR2 as YENEEA. V was clipped by 1 base and J by 0 bases; unmatched bases: 3. Here the CDR3 reads CASSLGGTGASYEQYF. The CDR3 bases are TGTGCCAGCAGCTTAGGCGGGACAGGGGCCTCCTACGAGCAGTACTTC.

CDR3 nucleotide sequence: TGTGCCAGCAGCTTAGACCAGGGGTCTGACACTGAAGCTTTCTTT. Its translation is CASSLDQGSDTEAFF. This chain connects TRBV11-3 to TRBJ1-1; TRBD1 is a possible D gene (6 bases). Deletions cut 0 bases from V and 3 bases from J, with 11 bases between. This CDR3 spans 15 amino acids. Looked up from germline, CDR1 is SGHNT and CDR2 is YENEEA.